This T cell receptor (beta chain) was obtained from a study of vaccination and CD4 T cells after COVID-19. Study overall: Participants got two doses of BNT162b2 or mRNA-1273 vaccine.

Cultured CD4+ T-cell DNA underwent Oncomine TCR Beta short-read sequencing. In TCRdb, the PCR reads were re-called with MiXCR into one record per CDR3 protein. The sample consists of over 20,000 distinct CDR3 sequences, 30% of them appearing once. CDR3 length: 14 amino acids. V lost 4 bases, J lost 7 bases, and 9 bases stayed unmatched. The germline V gene has CDR1 DFQATT and CDR2 SNEGSKA (reference sequence). Turning to this clonotype: Its target is not known.

Time point in this sample: late sampling 161 to 241 days after vaccination in three convalescent patients. Treatment denoted: approximately 9-day PBMC culture with coronavirus spike peptide pools or control peptides (ViraFEST assay). The rearrangement links TRBV20-1 to TRBJ2-5; 10 positions match TRBD2. The clonotype comes from a human donor who had recovered from COVID-19. Sample: CD4+ T cells from blood, cultured in vitro, taken about 7 months after SARS-CoV-2 vaccination. CDR3 sequence (DNA): TGCAGTGCTAAGGAAGCGGGAGGGTACGCGACCCAGTACTTC. Amino acids: CSAKEAGGYATQYF.